This T cell receptor (beta chain) was sequenced for a study of T cell responses to AZD1222 COVID-19 vaccine. V gave up 0 bases and J gave up 2 bases, with 14 bases separating them. The CDR3 consists of 18 residues. Germline V gene data show CDR1 as LGHNA and CDR2 as YSLEER. Measured with immunoSEQ multiplex PCR; TCRdb has only the in-frame clones, and not every one. The sample has around 96,000 clones, 70% to 90% seen once. This clonotype originated in an adult in good health. The chain recombines TRBV4-3 with TRBJ2-6; tentative D call: TRBD1 (5 bases). The material was peripheral blood, obtained on day 0 of AZD1222 vaccination. The CDR3 protein is CASSQDRAGLTGANVLTF. The DNA for the CDR3 is TGCGCCAGCAGCCAAGATCGCGCAGGGTTGACTGGGGCCAACGTCCTGACTTTC.